Sequencing of this T cell receptor beta chain was carried out in a study of memory CD4+ T cells and cytomegalovirus serostatus. Study-wide points: Median bootstrapped AUC for CMV status was just under 0.97 originally, around 0.91 US-trained. About 40% of the roughly 160 known CMV-associated TCRbeta sequences appeared in CD4+ memory. The CMV-associated TCR signature appears largely within the CD4+ memory repertoire.

A note on this clone: The antigen is unknown.

V shed 2 bases and J 4 bases; nucleotides not matched to a gene: 7. This CDR3 has 16 amino acids. Per germline, CDR1 MNHNY and CDR2 SVGAGI (reference sequence). Single viable CD3+CD4+CD8-CD45RO+ cells were sorted as the memory CD4+ T cells. Serostatus was set by detecting CMV pp150, pp28, p38, p52 IgG. Profiling relied on immunoSEQ multiplex PCR, and the TCRdb table lists in-frame clones only, not all of them. Of 40,000 to 50,000 clones listed, approximately 81% were seen once; the top ten hold more than 1%. This chain connects TRBV6-6 to TRBJ2-3, with 9 bases aligning to TRBD2. The material sequenced was memory CD4+ T cells from blood. This receptor was taken from an adult in good health and CMV-seropositive. CDR3 DNA: TGTGCCAGCAGTTACGGTCGGGCGGGGGGGGCAGATACGCAGTATTTT. The encoded protein is CASSYGRAGGADTQYF.